Given below is one TCR beta chain in context. Its antigen is currently not known. There are no base qualities to consult, and no much larger clone falls within one base. This specimen belongs to a study of blood T cell repertoires in COVID-19 (dated by TCRdb to between 2020 and 2021). Turning to the overall study: Samples from collaborators originated in the United States, Italy and Spain and spanned both the acute and convalescent phases of COVID-19. The material from the prospective study consisted of cDNA or gDNA derived from T cells, B-cell-depleted T cells, or PBMCs. The dataset comprised deeply sampled blood TCRbeta repertoires from subjects exposed to, actively infected with, or recovered from COVID-19. The repertoires were made available in a free public database intended to serve as a resource for research on the immune response to SARS-CoV-2. The samples were drawn from the first 160 participants of the ongoing ImmuneRACE study and from 950 to 1,500 subjects provided by 6 global collaborators. A de-identified subject ID, COVID-19 status, age in years and sex were almost always included in the sample metadata. Where HLA class I and class II types were available, the types were taken from metadata supplied by the sample provider, not from assay-based typing. Points the paper makes about the study in general: How much clinical and demographic metadata was included differed by source and by participant, and the metadata was provided uncurated.

Inclusive of the bounding cysteine and phenylalanine, the CDR3 is 21 residues long. CDR3 DNA only is kept here, 63 bases in frame from base 1. The trim is 1 base for V and 0 bases for J, with a gap of 26 bases between the germline ends. Per the germline V gene, SGHRS is the CDR1 and YFSETQ is the CDR2. Participants in the prospective study were aged about 18 to 89 years, lived in under 30 United States geographic areas, and enrolled through a virtual design. To assign participants to cohorts, the prospective study relied on clinical history that participants themselves reported in a screening survey and a study questionnaire. Exposed participants had been in contact with someone with a PCR-confirmed or clinician-diagnosed COVID-19 case within 2 weeks of study entry. Mobile phlebotomists in the prospective study collected whole blood, serum and a nasopharyngeal or oropharyngeal swab from every participant. Prospective study participants could optionally give additional blood draws and questionnaires over a roughly two-month period. Before DNA extraction, prospective study blood samples were shipped either frozen or at room temperature.

TCRbeta CDR3 regions were amplified from genomic DNA by means of the immunoSEQ Assay, a bias-controlled multiplex PCR. On the study's bioinformatics: The number of nucleated cells in each sample was estimated from the amplification of reference gene primers within the assay. Sequence reads were collapsed and filtered to measure the absolute abundance of every unique TCRbeta CDR3 rearrangement. For each sample, productive Simpson clonality was calculated by taking the square root of Simpson's diversity index across productive rearrangements. The source is immuneACCESS, and TCRdb retained only in-frame sequences with V and J called. Part of the clones is not carried over; for the studies checked, unresolved V genes explain less than half of this, and the remainder is unexplained. That table is the source of V, J and clone size, and D and trimming were worked out from the DNA. The sample table contains over 130,000 clones; only one count was recorded for less than 85% of them. In total, the top ten clones hold approximately 1.6% of the sample.

The sequence is built from TRBV5-1 and TRBJ2-1, with TRBD1 perhaps the D gene, on 5 matching bases. Sequenced input: PBMCs or T cells enriched from blood (not recorded which). This TCR was recovered from a woman aged 18 to 35 who had been exposed to COVID-19. The nucleotide sequence is TGCGCCAGCAGCTTGAGGGGCCCGGGCTCCCTCGAGGCCCGCTCCTACAATGAGCAGTTCTTC. Its protein product is CASSLRGPGSLEARSYNEQFF.